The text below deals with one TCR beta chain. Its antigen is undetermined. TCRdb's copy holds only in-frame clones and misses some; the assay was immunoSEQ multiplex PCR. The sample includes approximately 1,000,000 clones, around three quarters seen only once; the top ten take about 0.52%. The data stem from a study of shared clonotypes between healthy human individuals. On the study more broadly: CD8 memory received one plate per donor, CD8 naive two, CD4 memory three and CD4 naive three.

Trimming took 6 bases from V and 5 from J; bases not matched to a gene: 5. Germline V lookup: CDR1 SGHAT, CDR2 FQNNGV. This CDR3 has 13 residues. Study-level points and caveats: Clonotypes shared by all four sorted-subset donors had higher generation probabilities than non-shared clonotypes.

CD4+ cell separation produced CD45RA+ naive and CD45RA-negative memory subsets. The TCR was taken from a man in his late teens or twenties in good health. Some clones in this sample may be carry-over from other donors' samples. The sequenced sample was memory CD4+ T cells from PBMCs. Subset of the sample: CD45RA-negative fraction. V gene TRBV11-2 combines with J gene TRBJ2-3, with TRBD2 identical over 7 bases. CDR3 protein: CASRQSGGDTQYF. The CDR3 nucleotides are TGTGCCAGCAGGCAATCGGGAGGAGATACGCAGTATTTT.